Sequencing of this T cell receptor (beta chain) was carried out in a study of blood T cell repertoires in COVID-19. Assay used: immunoSEQ multiplex PCR; TCRdb lists only in-frame clones, some missing. The sample holds roughly 65,000 clones, roughly 80% seen once. Per germline, CDR1 SQVTM and CDR2 ANQGSEA. V lost 4 bases to trimming and J lost 5 bases, with 14 bases between them. This CDR3 is built from 13 residues. The clonotype originates from a man in his fifties or sixties with acute or convalescent COVID-19. The rearrangement joins TRBV29-1 to TRBJ1-1, with D possibly matching TRBD1 (5 bases). The sequencing input was peripheral blood. CDR3 nucleotide sequence: TGCAGCGTTGCGAGTAGGGGTTTGACTGAAGCTTTCTTT. Translation gives CSVASRGLTEAFF.